This T cell receptor (beta chain) appears in the sequencing data of a study of Graves' ophthalmopathy and Graves' hyperthyroidism. General study points: The blood repertoire also included most expanded thyroid clonotypes above 0.001 frequency.

This clonotype was seen repeatedly, ten times or more. What it binds is unknown. Certain patients were not enrolled. These were patients with other autoimmune diseases, uncontrolled infections, pregnancy or lactation. The CDR3 is 18 residues long. V shed 1 base and J 4 bases; nucleotides not matched to a gene: 4. CDR1 and CDR2 (germline): MNHNS, SASEGT. RNA transcripts served as template for amplifying TCR beta CDR3 sequences. First-round RT-PCR with HTBI primers preceded a second-round multiplex PCR. TCRdb re-called the multiplex PCR reads through MiXCR, storing one row per CDR3 protein. The repertoire holds about 210,000 distinct CDR3 sequences, with about 32% as singletons.

The chain carries TRBV6-1 and TRBJ2-2; 15 bases line up with TRBD2. The material sequenced was peripheral blood. The receptor comes from a man aged 45-65 years with Graves' ophthalmopathy. CDR3 region: CASSEVGLAGGFTGELFF. The CDR3 region has the DNA TGTGCCAGCAGTGAAGTGGGACTAGCGGGAGGTTTCACCGGGGAGCTGTTTTTT.